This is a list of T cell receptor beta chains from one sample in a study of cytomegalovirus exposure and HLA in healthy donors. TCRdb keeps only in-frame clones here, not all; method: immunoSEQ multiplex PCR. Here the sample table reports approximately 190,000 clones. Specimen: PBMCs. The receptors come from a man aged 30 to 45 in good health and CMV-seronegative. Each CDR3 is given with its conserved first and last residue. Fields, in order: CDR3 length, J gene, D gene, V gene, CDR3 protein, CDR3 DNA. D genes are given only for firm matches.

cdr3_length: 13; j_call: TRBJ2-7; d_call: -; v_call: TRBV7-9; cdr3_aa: CASSLARVNEQYF; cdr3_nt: TGTGCCAGCAGCTTAGCCAGGGTCAACGAGCAGTACTTC
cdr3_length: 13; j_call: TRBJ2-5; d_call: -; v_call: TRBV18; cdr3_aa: CASSPEGPGTQYF; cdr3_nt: TGTGCCAGCTCACCGGAGGGGCCGGGGACCCAGTACTTC
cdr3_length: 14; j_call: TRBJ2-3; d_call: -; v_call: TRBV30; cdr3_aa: CAWSVGTVIDTQYF; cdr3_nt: TGTGCCTGGAGTGTAGGGACTGTCATAGATACGCAGTATTTT
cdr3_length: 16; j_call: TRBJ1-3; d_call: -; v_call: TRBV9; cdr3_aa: CASSVGGGSTGNTIYF; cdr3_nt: TGTGCCAGCAGCGTAGGGGGGGGTTCAACTGGAAACACCATATATTTT
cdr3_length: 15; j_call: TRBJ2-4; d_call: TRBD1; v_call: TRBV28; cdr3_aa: CASSRGGTGIDIQYF; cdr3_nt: TGTGCCAGCAGTAGAGGGGGGACAGGGATCGACATTCAGTACTTC
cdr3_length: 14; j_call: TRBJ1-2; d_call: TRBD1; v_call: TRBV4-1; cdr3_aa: CVSSQAGRGDGYTF; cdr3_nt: TGCGTCAGCAGCCAAGCTGGCAGGGGGGATGGCTACACCTTC
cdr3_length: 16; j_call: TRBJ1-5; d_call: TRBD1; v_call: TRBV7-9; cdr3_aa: CASSLDAGGGNQPQHF; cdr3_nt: TGTGCCAGCAGCTTAGATGCAGGGGGCGGAAATCAGCCCCAGCATTTT
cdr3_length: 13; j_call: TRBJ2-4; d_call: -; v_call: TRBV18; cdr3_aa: CASSPPLGNIQYF; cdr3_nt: TGTGCCAGCTCACCCCCATTGGGCAACATTCAGTACTTC
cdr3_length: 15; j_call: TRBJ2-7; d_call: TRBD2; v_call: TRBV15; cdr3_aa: CATSRDSSGGDEQYF; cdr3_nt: TGTGCCACCAGCAGAGATAGTAGCGGGGGGGACGAGCAGTACTTC
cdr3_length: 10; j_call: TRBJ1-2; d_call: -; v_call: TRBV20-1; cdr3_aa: CSSFGYGYTF; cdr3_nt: TGCAGTTCGTTCGGCTATGGCTACACCTTC
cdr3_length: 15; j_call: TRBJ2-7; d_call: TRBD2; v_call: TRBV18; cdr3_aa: CASSLTSGSTYEQYF; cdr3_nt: TGTGCCAGCTCACTAACTAGCGGGAGCACCTACGAGCAGTACTTC
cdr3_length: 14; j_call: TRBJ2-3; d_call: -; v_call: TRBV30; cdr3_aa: CAWGEGGSVDTQYF; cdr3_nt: TGTGCCTGGGGGGAGGGGGGCTCGGTAGATACGCAGTATTTT
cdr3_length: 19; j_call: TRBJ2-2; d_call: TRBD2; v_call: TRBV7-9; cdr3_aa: CATQLIAGASNENTGELFF; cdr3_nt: TGTGCCACTCAACTTATAGCGGGGGCCTCAAATGAAAACACCGGGGAGCTGTTTTTT
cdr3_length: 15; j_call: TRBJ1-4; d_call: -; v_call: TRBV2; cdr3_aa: CASRRGQQLYEKLFF; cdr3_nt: TGTGCCAGCAGGAGAGGACAGCAACTATATGAAAAACTGTTTTTT
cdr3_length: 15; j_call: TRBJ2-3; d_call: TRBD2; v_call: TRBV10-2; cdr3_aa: CASSDGSGFPDTQYF; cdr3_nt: TGCGCCAGCAGTGATGGTAGCGGGTTCCCAGATACGCAGTATTTT
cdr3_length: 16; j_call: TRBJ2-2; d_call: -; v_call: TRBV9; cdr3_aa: CASSGPASGTTGELFF; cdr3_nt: TGTGCCAGCAGTGGCCCGGCAAGCGGAACCACCGGGGAGCTGTTTTTT
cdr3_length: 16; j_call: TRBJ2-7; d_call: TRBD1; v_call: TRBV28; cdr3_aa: CASSLFTTGDSYEQYF; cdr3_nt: TGTGCCAGCAGTCTGTTCACGACAGGGGACTCCTACGAGCAGTACTTC
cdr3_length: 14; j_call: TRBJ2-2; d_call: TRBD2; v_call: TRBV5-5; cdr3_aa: CASSFQGGAGELFF; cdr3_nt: TGTGCCAGCAGCTTTCAGGGAGGGGCCGGGGAGCTGTTTTTT
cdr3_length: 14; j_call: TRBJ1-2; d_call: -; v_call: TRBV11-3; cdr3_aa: CASSYTVTPYGYTF; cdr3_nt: TGTGCCAGCAGCTACACAGTCACCCCCTATGGCTACACCTTC
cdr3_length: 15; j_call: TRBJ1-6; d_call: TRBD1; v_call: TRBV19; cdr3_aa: CASSPQGLGNSPLHF; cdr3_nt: TGTGCCAGTAGTCCACAGGGGTTAGGCAATTCACCCCTCCACTTT
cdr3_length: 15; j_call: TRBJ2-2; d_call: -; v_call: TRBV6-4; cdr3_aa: CASSAWGTGTGELFF; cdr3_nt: TGTGCCAGCAGTGCCTGGGGGACCGGGACAGGGGAGCTGTTTTTT
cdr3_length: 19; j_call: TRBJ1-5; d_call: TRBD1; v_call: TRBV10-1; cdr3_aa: CASTPGRDRGRRSNQPQHF; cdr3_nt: TGCGCCAGCACCCCGGGGAGGGACAGGGGGCGCAGGAGCAATCAGCCCCAGCATTTT
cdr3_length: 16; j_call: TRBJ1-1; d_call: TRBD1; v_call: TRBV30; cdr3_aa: CAWSRGGGDRYTEAFF; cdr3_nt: TGTGCCTGGAGCCGTGGCGGTGGGGACAGGTACACTGAAGCTTTCTTT
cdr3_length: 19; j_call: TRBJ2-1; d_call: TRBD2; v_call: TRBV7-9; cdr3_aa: CASSLAVLAGEVHYNEQFF; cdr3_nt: TGTGCCAGCAGCTTAGCGGTTCTAGCGGGAGAGGTTCACTACAATGAGCAGTTCTTC
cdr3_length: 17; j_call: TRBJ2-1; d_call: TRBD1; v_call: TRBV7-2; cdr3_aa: CASSWTGSGGTYNEQFF; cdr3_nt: TGTGCCAGCAGCTGGACAGGGTCAGGGGGGACCTACAATGAGCAGTTCTTC
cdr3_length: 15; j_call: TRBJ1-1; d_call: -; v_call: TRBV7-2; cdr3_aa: CASSLQHLGNTEAFF; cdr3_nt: TGTGCCAGCAGCCTCCAGCATCTAGGCAACACTGAAGCTTTCTTT
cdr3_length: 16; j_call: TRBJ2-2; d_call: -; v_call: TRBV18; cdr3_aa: CASSPNSRSDTGELFF; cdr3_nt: TGTGCCAGCTCACCTAACTCGAGGTCGGACACCGGGGAGCTGTTTTTT
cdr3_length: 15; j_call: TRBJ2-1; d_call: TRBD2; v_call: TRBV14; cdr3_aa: CASTRTSGGAGEQFF; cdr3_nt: TGTGCCAGCACCCGGACTAGCGGGGGGGCGGGGGAGCAGTTCTTC
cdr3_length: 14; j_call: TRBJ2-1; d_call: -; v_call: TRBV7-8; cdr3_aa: CASSLAASPNEQFF; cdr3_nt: TGTGCCAGCAGCTTAGCGGCCTCCCCCAATGAGCAGTTCTTC
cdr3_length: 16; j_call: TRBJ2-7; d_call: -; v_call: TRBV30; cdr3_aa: CAWVPLGASGAYEQYF; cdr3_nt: TGTGCCTGGGTACCACTGGGGGCTAGCGGAGCCTACGAGCAGTACTTC
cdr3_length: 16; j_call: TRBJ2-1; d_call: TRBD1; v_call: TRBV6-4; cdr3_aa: CASSIRPWDRYNEQFF; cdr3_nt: TGTGCCAGCAGTATCCGCCCTTGGGACAGGTACAATGAGCAGTTCTTC
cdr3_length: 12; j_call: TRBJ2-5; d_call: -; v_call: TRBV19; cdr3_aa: CASSDPRETQYF; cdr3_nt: TGTGCCAGTAGCGACCCTAGGGAGACCCAGTACTTC
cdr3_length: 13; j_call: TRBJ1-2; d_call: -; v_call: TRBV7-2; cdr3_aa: CASSSNTNYGYTF; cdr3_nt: TGTGCCAGCAGCTCGAACACCAACTATGGCTACACCTTC
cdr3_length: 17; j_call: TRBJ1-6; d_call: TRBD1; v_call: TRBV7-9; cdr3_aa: CASSLEGQGAYNSPLHF; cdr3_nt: TGTGCCAGCAGCTTAGAGGGACAGGGGGCCTATAATTCACCCCTCCACTTT
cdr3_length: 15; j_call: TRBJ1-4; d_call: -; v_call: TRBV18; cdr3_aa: CASSQQGTTNEKLFF; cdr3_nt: TGTGCCAGCTCACAACAGGGAACAACTAATGAAAAACTGTTTTTT
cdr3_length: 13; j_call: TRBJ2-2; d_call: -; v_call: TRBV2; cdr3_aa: CASRGGIPGELFF; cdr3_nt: TGTGCCAGCAGGGGGGGTATCCCCGGGGAGCTGTTTTTT
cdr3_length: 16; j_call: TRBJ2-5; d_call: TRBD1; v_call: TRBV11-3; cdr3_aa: CASSPRQGAREETQYF; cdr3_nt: TGTGCCAGCAGCCCACGACAGGGGGCTAGAGAAGAGACCCAGTACTTC
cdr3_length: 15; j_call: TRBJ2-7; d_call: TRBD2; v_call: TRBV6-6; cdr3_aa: CASSSRLAGGYEQYF; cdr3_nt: TGTGCCAGCAGTTCCCGACTAGCGGGAGGGTACGAGCAGTACTTC
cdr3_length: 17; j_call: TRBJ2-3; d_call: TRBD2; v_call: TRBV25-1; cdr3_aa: CASSEPERGGGTDTQYF; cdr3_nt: TGTGCCAGCAGTGAGCCCGAGCGGGGGGGCGGCACAGATACGCAGTATTTT
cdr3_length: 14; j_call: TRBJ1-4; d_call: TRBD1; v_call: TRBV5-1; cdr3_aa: CASSRTGVREGLFF; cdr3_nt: TGCGCCAGCAGCCGGACAGGGGTGCGCGAGGGACTGTTTTTT
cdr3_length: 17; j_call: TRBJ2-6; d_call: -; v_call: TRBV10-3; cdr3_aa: CAISEQVPGSGANVLTF; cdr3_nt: TGTGCCATCAGTGAACAGGTCCCAGGCTCTGGGGCCAACGTCCTGACTTTC
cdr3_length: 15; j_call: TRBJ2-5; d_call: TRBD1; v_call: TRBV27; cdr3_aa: CASSPGQMIQETQYF; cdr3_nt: TGTGCCAGCAGCCCGGGACAGATGATACAAGAGACCCAGTACTTC
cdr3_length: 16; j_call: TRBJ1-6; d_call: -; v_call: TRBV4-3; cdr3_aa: CASSQDLGQYNSPLHF; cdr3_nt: TGCGCCAGCAGCCAAGATCTCGGACAGTATAATTCACCCCTCCACTTT
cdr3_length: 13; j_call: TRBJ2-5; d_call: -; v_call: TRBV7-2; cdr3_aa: CASRRGQQETQYF; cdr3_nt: TGTGCCAGCCGAAGAGGACAGCAAGAGACCCAGTACTTC
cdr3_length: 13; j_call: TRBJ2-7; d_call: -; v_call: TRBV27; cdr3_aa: CASSLTDSYEQYF; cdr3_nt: TGTGCCAGCAGTTTGACTGATTCCTACGAGCAGTACTTC
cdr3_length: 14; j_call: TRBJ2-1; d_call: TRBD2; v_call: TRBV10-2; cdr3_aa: CASSDTGGPDEQFF; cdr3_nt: TGCGCCAGCAGTGATACGGGAGGGCCCGATGAGCAGTTCTTC
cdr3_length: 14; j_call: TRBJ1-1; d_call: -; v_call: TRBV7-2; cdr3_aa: CASSQPQVNTEAFF; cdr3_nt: TGTGCCAGCAGCCAGCCTCAGGTGAACACTGAAGCTTTCTTT
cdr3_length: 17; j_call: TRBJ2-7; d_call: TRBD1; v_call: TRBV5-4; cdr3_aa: CASSPGTGTGSAYEQYF; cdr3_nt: TGTGCCAGCAGCCCAGGAACCGGGACAGGGTCGGCCTACGAGCAGTACTTC